The 27 T cell receptor beta chains listed next were all sequenced from one sample in a study of T cells after somatic rescue of genetic block. Clones were sequenced by immunoSEQ multiplex PCR, and TCRdb holds only the in-frame ones, with some missing. Of about 70,000 clones listed, roughly 94% were seen once; the top ten hold approximately 3%. The sequencing sample was made of peripheral blood mononuclear cells (PBMCs). The receptors were sampled from a man in his forties.

The V gene is TRBV9, the J gene TRBJ2-1; D is unresolved. The CDR3 totals 13 residues. The V end was cut by 4 bases, the J end by 2 bases, with 7 bases between. Germline V gene sequence: CDR1 SGDLS, CDR2 YYNGEE. The DNA for the CDR3 is TGTGCCAGCAGCCCACACCCCTACAATGAGCAGTTCTTC. It is translated as CASSPHPYNEQFF. The full variable domain, with the rest looked up from reference TRBV9 and TRBJ2-1, is DSGVTQTPKHLITATGQRVTLRCSPRSGDLSVYWYQQSLDQGLQFLIQYYNGEERAKGNILERFSAQQFPDLHSELNLSSLELGDSALYFCASSPHPYNEQFFGPGTRLTVL.

This chain connects TRBV5-1 to TRBJ2-2; 7 bases fit TRBD1. V lost 2 bases and J lost 1; bases outside the gene matches: 2. CDR3 length: 15 amino acids. In germline, CDR1 is SGHRS, CDR2 YFSETQ. CDR3 nucleotide sequence: TGCGCCAGCAGCTTCCGACAGGGGAACACCGGGGAGCTGTTTTTT. Its protein product is CASSFRQGNTGELFF.

J is TRBJ2-1 and V is TRBV21-1; no DNA check was done on the table's D call, TRBD2. TRBV21-1 is given as a pseudogene. The CDR3 covers 16 residues. The CDR3 loop is CASSRLAESSYNEQFF. The CDR3 region has the DNA TGTGCCAGCAGCAGACTAGCGGAGAGCTCCTACAATGAGCAGTTCTTC.

CDR3 DNA sequence: TGTGCCAGCAGTGGGGACAGTTACAATGAGCAGTTCTTC. It is translated as CASSGDSYNEQFF. This chain joins TRBV2 and TRBJ2-1; 7 bases match TRBD1. From germline, CDR1 is SNHLY and CDR2 FYNNEI. The CDR3 runs to 13 residues. Trimming at V came to 4 bases and at J to 4 bases, leaving 1 base not matched to a gene.

The CDR3 protein is CASSSGTSGRGETQYF. The CDR3 DNA is TGTGCCAGCAGCTCGGGGACTAGCGGGAGAGGAGAGACCCAGTACTTC. The chain employs TRBV11-3 and TRBJ2-5; TRBD2 agrees at 14 bases. The CDR3 sequence is 16 residues long. V was pared by 4 bases and J by 4 bases, with 5 bases of the junction left unmatched. Germline V CDR1 and CDR2: SGHNT, YENEEA.

This rearrangement joins TRBV10-1 to TRBJ2-7, with D hard to call. The CDR3 runs 11 residues. In germline, CDR1 is WNHNN, CDR2 SYGVQD (reference sequence). Between the trimmed V and J ends, which lost 3 bases and 6 bases, there was a span of 6 bases. The CDR3, as DNA: TGCGCCAGCAGTGAAGTCGCCGAGCAGTACTTC. Protein: CASSEVAEQYF.

A few counts support this clone. This sequence joins TRBV5-4 and TRBJ1-1, with 7 bases that match TRBD1. V lost 0 bases, J lost 5 bases, and 4 bases stayed unmatched. The CDR3 is 14 amino acids. The germline CDR1 and CDR2 sequences are SGHNT and YYREEE (reference sequence). CDR3 sequence: CASSLGQGGTEAFF. CDR3 DNA sequence: TGTGCCAGCAGCTTGGGACAGGGAGGGACTGAAGCTTTCTTT.

The V gene is TRBV7-6, the J gene TRBJ2-7; 11 bases are a match to TRBD1. With 5 bases clipped from V and 7 bases from J, the junction kept 7 bases outside the gene matches. This CDR3 comprises 14 residues. Germline assignment: CDR1 SGHVS and CDR2 FNYEAQ. CDR3 protein: CASSTPRDRGEQYF. The CDR3 DNA is TGTGCCAGCAGCACTCCCCGGGACAGGGGGGAGCAGTACTTC.

A remark on this clone: Distinct nucleotide sequences in the sample also encode this CDR3. J is TRBJ2-2 and V is TRBV11-2; 7 positions match TRBD1. The CDR3 runs to 16 residues. The trim removed 6 bases at V and 5 bases at J, leaving 12 bases unmatched. The germline V gene encodes CDR1 SGHAT and CDR2 FQNNGV. As DNA, the CDR3 is TGTGCCAGCAGTTTTGGGCAGGGGGTGCGGACCGGGGAGCTGTTTTTT. This encodes CASSFGQGVRTGELFF.

The V and J genes are TRBV2 and TRBJ2-6, with 8 bases that match TRBD1. The CDR3 totals 15 residues. With V trimmed by 7 bases and J by 1 base, 3 bases remained unmatched. In germline, CDR1 is SNHLY, CDR2 FYNNEI. CDR3 in amino acids: CASNRGLSGANVLTF. The DNA for the CDR3 is TGTGCCAGCAACAGGGGGTTGTCTGGGGCCAACGTCCTGACTTTC. Full variable domain (rest looked up from reference TRBV2 and TRBJ2-6): EPEVTQTPSHQVTQMGQEVILRCVPISNHLYFYWYRQILGQKVEFLVSFYNNEISEKSEIFDDQFSVERPDGSNFTLKIRSTKLEDSAMYFCASNRGLSGANVLTFGAGSRLTVL.

The chain joins TRBV10-1 to TRBJ2-7; D not resolved. The CDR3 is 14 amino acids. The germline V and J ends were trimmed by 2 bases and 6 bases, with 14 bases remaining between them. From germline, CDR1 is WNHNN and CDR2 SYGVQD (reference sequence). CDR3 in amino acids: CASSERGSSGEQYF. The CDR3 nucleotides are TGCGCCAGCAGTGAGCGTGGGTCTTCGGGCGAGCAGTACTTC.

V is TRBV28 and J is TRBJ1-5; 10 positions match TRBD1. CDR3 length: 15 residues. Germline V CDR1 and CDR2: MDHEN, SYDVKM. V lost 5 bases to trimming and J lost 6 bases; unmatched junction nucleotides: 7. The DNA for the CDR3 is TGTGCCAGCAGTCTCGGGACAGGGGCTCGTCAGCCCCAGCATTTT. Its protein is CASSLGTGARQPQHF.

V and J are TRBV28 and TRBJ2-1; D may be TRBD2 (5 bases). The germline V gene encodes CDR1 MDHEN and CDR2 SYDVKM. CDR3 size: 17 residues. V lost 6 bases and J lost 9, with 27 bases in between. The CDR3 here is CASRSGLLSDTKSEQFF. DNA of the CDR3: TGTGCCAGCAGAAGCGGCCTCTTGTCCGATACTAAGAGTGAGCAGTTCTTC. Full variable domain (missing parts from reference TRBV28 and TRBJ2-1): DVKVTQSSRYLVKRTGEKVFLECVQDMDHENMFWYRQDPGLGLRLIYFSYDVKMKEKGDIPEGYSVSREKKERFSLILESASTNQTSMYLCASRSGLLSDTKSEQFFGPGTRLTVL.

V gene TRBV28 combines with J gene TRBJ2-4; no clear D gene. This CDR3 comprises 14 residues. Between the trimmed V and J ends, which lost 10 bases and 0 bases, there was a span of 13 bases. Germline CDR1 reads MDHEN; CDR2 reads SYDVKM. This chain's CDR3 is CATHSRSAKNIQYF. CDR3 nucleotides: TGTGCCACCCACTCGCGGTCAGCCAAAAACATTCAGTACTTC.

The chain carries TRBV7-9 and TRBJ2-3; D is uncertain. The CDR3 has 13 amino acids. The germline gives CDR1 SEHNR, CDR2 FQNEAQ (reference sequence). The V and J ends lost 1 base and 6 bases respectively, with 8 bases between them. CDR3 protein: CASSLVGWDTQYF. The CDR3 nucleotides read TGTGCCAGCAGCTTAGTAGGATGGGATACGCAGTATTTT.

The chain uses TRBV7-9 and TRBJ2-7, with D possibly TRBD1 on 6 matching bases. Per germline, CDR1 SEHNR and CDR2 FQNEAQ (reference sequence). The V gene lost 5 bases and the J gene lost 6 bases, with 23 bases spanning the gap. This CDR3 is 16 amino acids long. CDR3 residues: CASSGQGGSATGEQYF. The CDR3 region has the DNA TGTGCCAGCAGCGGCCAAGGGGGTAGCGCCACCGGCGAGCAGTACTTC.

The J gene is TRBJ1-2, the V gene TRBV7-9, with 9 bases that match TRBD1. Germline trimming cut 4 bases from V and 2 bases from J; bases unmatched to any gene: 8. This CDR3 contains 16 residues. Per the germline V gene, CDR1 is SEHNR and CDR2 is FQNEAQ (reference sequence). The CDR3 reads CASSSNSGTGNYGYTF. In DNA form, the CDR3 reads TGTGCCAGCAGCTCTAATTCCGGGACAGGGAACTATGGCTACACCTTC.

The V gene is TRBV6-5, the J gene TRBJ1-2; D is perhaps TRBD1 (5 bases). V was shortened by 1 base and J by 2 bases, with 11 bases between the two germline ends. Germline values: CDR1 MNHEY, CDR2 SVGAGI. The CDR3 covers 15 residues. For the CDR3, the DNA is TGTGCCAGCAGTTACTTGGGACGGTTGAACTATGGCTACACCTTC. Amino acid sequence: CASSYLGRLNYGYTF.

The chain uses TRBV6-6 and TRBJ1-2; the D is unclear. Per germline, CDR1 MNHNY and CDR2 SVGAGI (reference sequence). The V end was cut by 3 bases, the J end by 8 bases, with 13 bases between. CDR3 size: 13 residues. CDR3 nucleotide sequence: TGTGCCAGCAGTTATCCCAGCGGTAACGGCTACACCTTC. Translation gives CASSYPSGNGYTF.

The genes are TRBV28 and TRBJ1-2; D gene ambiguous. The germline CDR1 and CDR2 sequences are MDHEN and SYDVKM. Trimming shortened V by 2 bases and J by 0 bases, and 7 bases separated the two germline ends. The CDR3 is 14 amino acids. CDR3 region: CASSLNAANYGYTF. As DNA, the CDR3 is TGTGCCAGCAGTTTAAACGCGGCTAACTATGGCTACACCTTC.

This sequence joins TRBV30 and TRBJ2-2; D might be TRBD1 (5 bases). Deletions cut 8 bases from V and 7 bases from J, with 14 bases between. This CDR3 region has 12 residues. CDR1 GTSNPN and CDR2 SVGIG come from the germline V gene (reference sequence). In DNA form, the CDR3 reads TGTGCCGGAACAAGGGGCATCGGGGAGCTGTTTTTT. Translated: CAGTRGIGELFF.

The genes are TRBV6-6 and TRBJ2-1; D ambiguous. V was cut by 8 bases and J by 14 bases, with 16 bases left in between. The germline V gene encodes CDR1 MNHNY and CDR2 SVGAGI (reference sequence). This CDR3 spans 11 amino acids. The CDR3 sequence: CASLLGFTKFF. CDR3 bases: TGTGCCAGCCTACTTGGCTTCACCAAGTTCTTC.

The chain uses TRBV7-8 and TRBJ1-1; D is unclear. V lost 7 bases and J 1 base, leaving 13 bases between the germline ends. This CDR3 contains 14 residues. Germline V CDR1 and CDR2: SGHVS, FQNEAQ. The CDR3 region is CASTLISGNTEAFF. As DNA, the CDR3 is TGTGCCAGCACCCTTATCTCCGGGAACACTGAAGCTTTCTTT.

This clone was seen a handful of times. The chain is built from TRBV15 and TRBJ2-7; TRBD1 agrees at 9 bases. Trimming removed 4 bases from V and 3 bases from J; junction bases left unmatched: 4. CDR1 and CDR2 from the germline V gene are LNHNV and YYDKDF (reference sequence). The CDR3 loop spans 14 amino acids. CDR3 sequence (DNA): TGTGCCACCAGCACCGGGACAGGGCGCTACGAGCAGTACTTC. It codes for CATSTGTGRYEQYF. The full variable domain, with the rest looked up from reference TRBV15 and TRBJ2-7, is DAMVIQNPRYQVTQFGKPVTLSCSQTLNHNVMYWYQQKSSQAPKLLFHYYDKDFNNEADTPDNFQSRRPNTSFCFLDIRSPGLGDTAMYLCATSTGTGRYEQYFGPGTRLTVT.

The chain couples TRBV5-4 to TRBJ1-2; 9 nucleotides match TRBD1. V lost 5 bases to trimming and J lost 2 bases; unmatched junction nucleotides: 7. Per germline, CDR1 SGHNT and CDR2 YYREEE (reference sequence). CDR3 length: 15 amino acids. The CDR3 nucleotides are TGTGCCAGCAGGGGACAGGGAGGTGTCAACTATGGCTACACCTTC. It encodes CASRGQGGVNYGYTF.

V is TRBV30 and J is TRBJ1-4; no firm D call. The V end was cut by 2 bases, the J end by 8 bases, with 12 bases between. The CDR3 totals 13 residues. CDR1 is GTSNPN and CDR2 is SVGIG in the germline V gene (reference sequence). The CDR3 here is CAWSFLVREKLFF. The DNA of the CDR3 is TGTGCCTGGAGTTTTTTGGTTCGAGAAAAACTGTTTTTT. Variable domain in full (rest from reference TRBV30 and TRBJ1-4): SQTIHQWPATLVQPVGSPLSLECTVEGTSNPNLYWYRQAAGRGLQLLFYSVGIGQISSEVPQNLSASRPQDRQFILSSKKLLLSDSGFYLCAWSFLVREKLFFGSGTQLSVL.

This clone occurred a few times. The J gene is TRBJ2-1, the V gene TRBV30; D tentatively reads TRBD1 or TRBD2 (5 bases each). The V gene lost 1 base and the J gene lost 6 bases, with 13 bases spanning the gap. CDR1 and CDR2 from the germline V gene are GTSNPN and SVGIG (reference sequence). The CDR3 runs to 14 residues. The CDR3: CAWSGRGPPNEQFF. CDR3 nucleotides: TGTGCCTGGAGTGGCCGGGGCCCCCCCAATGAGCAGTTCTTC.